The T cell receptor beta chain described here comes from a study of blood T cell repertoires in COVID-19. Background on the study: Collection of acute and convalescent COVID-19 samples took place in the United States, Italy and Spain. The cDNA or gDNA used as material had been derived from T cells, B-cell-depleted T cells, or PBMCs.

Original data processing: Scientists estimated how many nucleated cells there were by amplifying reference gene primers. Sequenced by immunoSEQ multiplex PCR; TCRdb stores in-frame clones only, minus some. The DNA was the basis for D and trimming; V, J and clone size are from that table. The table lists roughly 200,000 clones, approximately 90% of them singletons, with about 1.7% in the top ten. Trimming took off 4 bases at V and 3 bases at J, with 11 bases between the two ends. CDR3 length: 14 amino acids. Germline loops: CDR1 SGHRS, CDR2 YFSETQ. The sequence came from a man between 65 and 85 years old with acute or convalescent COVID-19. The sequenced material came from peripheral blood. V is TRBV5-1 and J is TRBJ2-1; D not certain. The chain's CDR3 is CASSGVIDYNEQFF. The CDR3 DNA follows: TGCGCCAGCAGCGGTGTTATAGACTACAATGAGCAGTTCTTC.